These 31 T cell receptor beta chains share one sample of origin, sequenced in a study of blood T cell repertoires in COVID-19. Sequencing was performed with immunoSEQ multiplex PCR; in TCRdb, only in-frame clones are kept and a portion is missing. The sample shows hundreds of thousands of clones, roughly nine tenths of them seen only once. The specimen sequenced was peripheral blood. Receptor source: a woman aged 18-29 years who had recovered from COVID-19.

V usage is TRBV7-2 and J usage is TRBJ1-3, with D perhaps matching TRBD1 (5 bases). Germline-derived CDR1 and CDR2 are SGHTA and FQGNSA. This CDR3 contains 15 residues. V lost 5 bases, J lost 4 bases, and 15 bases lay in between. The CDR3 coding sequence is TGTGCCAGCAGCGCCGCCGGGACTACAGGAAACACCATATATTTT. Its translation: CASSAAGTTGNTIYF.

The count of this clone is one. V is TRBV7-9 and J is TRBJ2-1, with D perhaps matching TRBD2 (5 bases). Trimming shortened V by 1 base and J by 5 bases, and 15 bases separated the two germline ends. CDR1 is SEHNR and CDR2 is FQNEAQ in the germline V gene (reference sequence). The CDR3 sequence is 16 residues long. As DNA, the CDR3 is TGTGCCAGCAGCTTAGTAAGGCTAGCTGGACACAATGAGCAGTTCTTC. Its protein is CASSLVRLAGHNEQFF.

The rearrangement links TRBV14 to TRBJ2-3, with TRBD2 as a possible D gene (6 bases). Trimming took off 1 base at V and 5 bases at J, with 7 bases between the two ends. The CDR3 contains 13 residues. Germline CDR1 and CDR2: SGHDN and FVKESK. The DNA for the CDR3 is TGTGCCAGCAGCCAAGGACTAGGAGATACGCAGTATTTT. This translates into CASSQGLGDTQYF.

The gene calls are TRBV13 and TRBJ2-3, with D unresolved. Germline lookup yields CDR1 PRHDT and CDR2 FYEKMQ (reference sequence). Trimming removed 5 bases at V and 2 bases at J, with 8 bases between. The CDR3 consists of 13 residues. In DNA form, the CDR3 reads TGTGCCAGCAGCCTAGTCTCCACAGATACGCAGTATTTT. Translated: CASSLVSTDTQYF.

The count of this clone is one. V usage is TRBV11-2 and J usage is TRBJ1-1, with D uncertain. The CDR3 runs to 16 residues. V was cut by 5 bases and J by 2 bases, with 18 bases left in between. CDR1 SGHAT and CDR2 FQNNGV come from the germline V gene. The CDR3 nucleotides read TGTGCCAGCAGCCCCCCGGTGGGCAGACAAAACACTGAAGCTTTCTTT. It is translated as CASSPPVGRQNTEAFF.

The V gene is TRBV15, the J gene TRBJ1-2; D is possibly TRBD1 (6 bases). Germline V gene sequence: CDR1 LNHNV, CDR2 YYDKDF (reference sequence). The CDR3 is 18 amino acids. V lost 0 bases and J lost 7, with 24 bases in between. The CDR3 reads CATSRDPNQQGSRSGYTF. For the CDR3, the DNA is TGTGCCACCAGCAGAGATCCTAACCAACAGGGTTCGCGCTCTGGCTACACCTTC.

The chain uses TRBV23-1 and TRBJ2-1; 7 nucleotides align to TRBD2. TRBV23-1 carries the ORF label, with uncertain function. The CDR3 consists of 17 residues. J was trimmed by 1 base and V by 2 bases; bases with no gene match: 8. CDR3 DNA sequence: TGCGCCAGCAGTCAAGACCCGTTGCGGGAGTCCTACAATGAGCAGTTCTTC. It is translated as CASSQDPLRESYNEQFF.

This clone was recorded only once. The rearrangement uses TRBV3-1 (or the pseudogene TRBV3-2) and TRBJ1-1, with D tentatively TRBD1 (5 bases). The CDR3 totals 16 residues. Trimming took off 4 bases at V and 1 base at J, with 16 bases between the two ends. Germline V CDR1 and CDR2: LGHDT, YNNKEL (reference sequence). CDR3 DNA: TGTGCCAGCAGCCCAAGGGGTTTTCGAGCGAACACTGAAGCTTTCTTT. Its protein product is CASSPRGFRANTEAFF.

This chain's CDR3 is CASSQGDSGLSSGNTIYF. The CDR3 DNA follows: TGTGCCAGCAGCCAAGGGGACAGCGGCCTTAGCTCTGGAAACACCATATATTTT. The gene calls are TRBV3-1 (or the pseudogene TRBV3-2) and TRBJ1-3; 7 bases line up with TRBD1. Germline V gene sequence: CDR1 LGHDT, CDR2 YNNKEL (reference sequence). This CDR3 region has 18 residues. J lost 0 bases, V lost 1 base, and 9 bases had no gene match.

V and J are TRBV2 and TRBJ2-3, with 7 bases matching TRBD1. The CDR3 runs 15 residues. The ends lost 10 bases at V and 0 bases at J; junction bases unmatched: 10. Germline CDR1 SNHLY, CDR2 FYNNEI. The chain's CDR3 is CANRPGDSSTDTQYF. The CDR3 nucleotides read TGTGCCAACCGACCAGGGGACAGTAGCACAGATACGCAGTATTTT. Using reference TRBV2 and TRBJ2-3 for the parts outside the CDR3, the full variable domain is EPEVTQTPSHQVTQMGQEVILRCVPISNHLYFYWYRQILGQKVEFLVSFYNNEISEKSEIFDDQFSVERPDGSNFTLKIRSTKLEDSAMYFCANRPGDSSTDTQYFGPGTRLTVL.

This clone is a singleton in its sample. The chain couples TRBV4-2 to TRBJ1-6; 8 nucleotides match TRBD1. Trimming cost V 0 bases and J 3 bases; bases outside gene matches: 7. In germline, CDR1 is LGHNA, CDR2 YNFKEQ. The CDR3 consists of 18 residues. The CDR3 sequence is CASSQDLVGTGYNSPLHF. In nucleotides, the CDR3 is TGTGCCAGCAGCCAAGATCTCGTAGGGACAGGCTATAATTCACCCCTCCACTTT.

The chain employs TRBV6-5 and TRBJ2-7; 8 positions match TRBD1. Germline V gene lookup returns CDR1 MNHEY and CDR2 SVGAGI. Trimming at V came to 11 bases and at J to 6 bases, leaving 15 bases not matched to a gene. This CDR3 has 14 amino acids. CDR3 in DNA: TGTGCCTCCGAGAAGGGACAGGCGAGCGGCGAGCAGTACTTC. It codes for CASEKGQASGEQYF.

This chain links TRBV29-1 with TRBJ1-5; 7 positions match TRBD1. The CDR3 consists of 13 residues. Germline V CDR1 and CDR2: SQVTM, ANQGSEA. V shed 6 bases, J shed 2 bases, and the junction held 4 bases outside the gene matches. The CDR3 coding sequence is TGCAGCGTGCGTGACAGGGGCAATCAGCCCCAGCATTTT. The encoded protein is CSVRDRGNQPQHF.

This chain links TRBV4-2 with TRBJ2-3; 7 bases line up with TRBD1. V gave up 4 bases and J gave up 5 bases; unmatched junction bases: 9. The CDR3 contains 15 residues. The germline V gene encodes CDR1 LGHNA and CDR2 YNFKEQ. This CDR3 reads CASSRNRGFGDTQYF. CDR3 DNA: TGTGCCAGCAGCCGTAACAGGGGATTTGGAGATACGCAGTATTTT.

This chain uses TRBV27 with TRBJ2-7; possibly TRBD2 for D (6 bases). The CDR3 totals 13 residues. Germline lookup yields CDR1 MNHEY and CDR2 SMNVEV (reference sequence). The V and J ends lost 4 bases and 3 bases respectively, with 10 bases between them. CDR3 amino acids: CASSSQGGYEQYF. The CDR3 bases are TGTGCCAGCAGTTCCCAGGGAGGCTACGAGCAGTACTTC.

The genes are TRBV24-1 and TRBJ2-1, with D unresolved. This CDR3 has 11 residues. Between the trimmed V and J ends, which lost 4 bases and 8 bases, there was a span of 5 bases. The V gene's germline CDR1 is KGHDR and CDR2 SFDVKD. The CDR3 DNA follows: TGTGCCACCAGTGACGGTGATGAGCAGTTCTTC. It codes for CATSDGDEQFF.

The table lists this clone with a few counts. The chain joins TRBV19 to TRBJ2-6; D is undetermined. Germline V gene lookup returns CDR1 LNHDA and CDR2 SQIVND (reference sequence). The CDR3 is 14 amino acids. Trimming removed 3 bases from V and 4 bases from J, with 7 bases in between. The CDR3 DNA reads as TGTGCCAGTAGTATGACTGGGGGGGCCAACGTCCTGACTTTC. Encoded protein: CASSMTGGANVLTF. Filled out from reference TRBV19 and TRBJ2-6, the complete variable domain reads DGGITQSPKYLFRKEGQNVTLSCEQNLNHDAMYWYRQDPGQGLRLIYYSQIVNDFQKGDIAEGYSVSREKKESFPLTVTSAQKNPTAFYLCASSMTGGANVLTFGAGSRLTVL.

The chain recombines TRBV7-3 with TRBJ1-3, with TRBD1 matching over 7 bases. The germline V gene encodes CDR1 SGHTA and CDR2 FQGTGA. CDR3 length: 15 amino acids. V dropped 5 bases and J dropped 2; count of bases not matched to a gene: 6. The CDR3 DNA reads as TGTGCCAGCAGCCTTTACGGGACAGCTGGAAACACCATATATTTT. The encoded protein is CASSLYGTAGNTIYF. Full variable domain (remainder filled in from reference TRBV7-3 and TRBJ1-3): GAGVSQTPSNKVTEKGKYVELRCDPISGHTALYWYRQSLGQGPEFLIYFQGTGAADDSGLPNDRFFAVRPEGSVSTLKIQRTERGDSAVYLCASSLYGTAGNTIYFGEGSWLTVV.

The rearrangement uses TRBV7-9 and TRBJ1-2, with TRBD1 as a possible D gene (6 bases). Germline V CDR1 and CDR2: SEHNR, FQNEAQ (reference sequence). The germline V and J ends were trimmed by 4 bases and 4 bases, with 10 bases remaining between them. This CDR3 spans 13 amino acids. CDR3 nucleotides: TGTGCCAGCAGCTCTCAGGGGACCTATGGCTACACCTTC. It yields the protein CASSSQGTYGYTF. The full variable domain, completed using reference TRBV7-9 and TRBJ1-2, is DTGVSQNPRHKITKRGQNVTFRCDPISEHNRLYWYRQTLGQGPEFLTYFQNEAQLEKSRLLSDRFSAERPKGSFSTLEIQRTEQGDSAMYLCASSSQGTYGYTFGSGTRLTVV.

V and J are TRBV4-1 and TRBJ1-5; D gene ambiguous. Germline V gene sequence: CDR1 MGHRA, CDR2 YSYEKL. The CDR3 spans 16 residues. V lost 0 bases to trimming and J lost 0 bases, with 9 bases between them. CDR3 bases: TGCGCCAGCAGCCAAGATATCCAGTATAGCAATCAGCCCCAGCATTTT. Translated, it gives CASSQDIQYSNQPQHF.

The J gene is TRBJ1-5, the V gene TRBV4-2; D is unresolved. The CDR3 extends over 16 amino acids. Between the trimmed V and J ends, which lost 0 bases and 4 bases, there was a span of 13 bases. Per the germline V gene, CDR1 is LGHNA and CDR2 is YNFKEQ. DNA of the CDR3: TGTGCCAGCAGCCAAGATTTAGCAGGAGGGAATCAGCCCCAGCATTTT. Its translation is CASSQDLAGGNQPQHF.

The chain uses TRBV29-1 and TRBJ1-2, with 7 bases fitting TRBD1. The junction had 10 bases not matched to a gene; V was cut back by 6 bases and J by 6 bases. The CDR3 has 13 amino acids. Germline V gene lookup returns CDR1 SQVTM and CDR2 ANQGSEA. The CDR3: CSVENNRGDGYTF. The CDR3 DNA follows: TGCAGCGTGGAGAATAACAGGGGTGATGGCTACACCTTC.

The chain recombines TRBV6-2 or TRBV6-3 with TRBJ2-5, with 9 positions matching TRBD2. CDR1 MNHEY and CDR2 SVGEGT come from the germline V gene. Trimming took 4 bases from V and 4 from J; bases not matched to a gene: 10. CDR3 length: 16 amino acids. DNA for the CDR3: TGTGCCAGCAGTTTACGCGGGACGCGGGGGGGAGAGACCCAGTACTTC. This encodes CASSLRGTRGGETQYF.

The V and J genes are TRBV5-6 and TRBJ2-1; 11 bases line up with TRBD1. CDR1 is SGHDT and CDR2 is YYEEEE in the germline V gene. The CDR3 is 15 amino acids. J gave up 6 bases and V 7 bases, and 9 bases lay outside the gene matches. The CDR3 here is CASCRWTGGFNEQFF. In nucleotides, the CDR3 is TGTGCCAGCTGCCGATGGACAGGGGGCTTCAATGAGCAGTTCTTC.

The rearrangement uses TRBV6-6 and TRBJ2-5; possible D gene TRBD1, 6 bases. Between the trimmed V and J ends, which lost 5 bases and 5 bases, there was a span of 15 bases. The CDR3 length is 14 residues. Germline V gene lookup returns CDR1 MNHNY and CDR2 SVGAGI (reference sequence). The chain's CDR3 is CASSQNGGFETQYF. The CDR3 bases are TGTGCCAGCAGTCAAAATGGGGGCTTTGAGACCCAGTACTTC.

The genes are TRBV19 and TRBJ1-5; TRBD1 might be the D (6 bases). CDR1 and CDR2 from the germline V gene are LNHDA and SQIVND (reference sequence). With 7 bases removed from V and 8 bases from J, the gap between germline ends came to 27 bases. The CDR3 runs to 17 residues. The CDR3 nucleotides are TGTGCCAGTACTACACGCGGGGGCGGGAGACCAGAGAAGCCCCAGCATTTT. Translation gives CASTTRGGGRPEKPQHF.

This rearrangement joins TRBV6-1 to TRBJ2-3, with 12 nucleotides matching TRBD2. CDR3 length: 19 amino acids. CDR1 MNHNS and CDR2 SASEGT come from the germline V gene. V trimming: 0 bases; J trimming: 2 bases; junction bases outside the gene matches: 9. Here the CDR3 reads CASSEAGGLAGGNTDTQYF. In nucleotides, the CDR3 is TGTGCCAGCAGTGAAGCCGGGGGTCTAGCGGGAGGGAACACAGATACGCAGTATTTT.

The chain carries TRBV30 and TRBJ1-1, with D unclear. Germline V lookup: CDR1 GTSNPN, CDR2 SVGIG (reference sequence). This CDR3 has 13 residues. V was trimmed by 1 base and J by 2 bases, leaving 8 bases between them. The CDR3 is CAWSAAGNTEAFF. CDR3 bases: TGTGCCTGGAGTGCGGCAGGCAACACTGAAGCTTTCTTT.

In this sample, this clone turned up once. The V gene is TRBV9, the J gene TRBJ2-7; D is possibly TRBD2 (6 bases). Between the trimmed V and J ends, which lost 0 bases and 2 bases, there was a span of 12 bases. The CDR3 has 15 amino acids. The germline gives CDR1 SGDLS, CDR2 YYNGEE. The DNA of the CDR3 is TGTGCCAGCAGCGTAGAGTGGGAGGCTACCTACGAGCAGTACTTC. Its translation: CASSVEWEATYEQYF. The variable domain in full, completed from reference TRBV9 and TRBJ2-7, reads DSGVTQTPKHLITATGQRVTLRCSPRSGDLSVYWYQQSLDQGLQFLIQYYNGEERAKGNILERFSAQQFPDLHSELNLSSLELGDSALYFCASSVEWEATYEQYFGPGTRLTVT.

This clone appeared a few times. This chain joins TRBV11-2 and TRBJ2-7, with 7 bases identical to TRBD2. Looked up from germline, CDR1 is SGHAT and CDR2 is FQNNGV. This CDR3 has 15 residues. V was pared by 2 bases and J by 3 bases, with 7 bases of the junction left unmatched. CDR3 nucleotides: TGTGCCAGCAGCTTAACCCGGGACTACCACTACGAGCAGTACTTC. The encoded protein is CASSLTRDYHYEQYF.

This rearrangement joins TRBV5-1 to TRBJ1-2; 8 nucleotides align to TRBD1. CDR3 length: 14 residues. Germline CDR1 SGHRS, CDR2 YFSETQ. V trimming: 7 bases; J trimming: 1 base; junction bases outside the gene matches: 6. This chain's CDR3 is CASAMTGDNYGYTF. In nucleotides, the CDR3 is TGCGCCAGCGCCATGACAGGGGATAACTATGGCTACACCTTC.